The 28 T cell receptor beta chains in this list originate from one sample, sequenced in a study of graft-versus-host responses after intestinal transplantation. Investigators plated 200,000 CFSE-labeled responder cells together with 200,000 irradiated stimulator cells labeled with violet dye. Clones were sequenced by immunoSEQ multiplex PCR, and TCRdb holds only the in-frame ones, with some missing. In the table there are around 9,200 clones, roughly 26% of which are singletons. This sample comprised alloreactive CD8+ T cells from a mixed lymphocyte reaction culture, obtained before intestinal transplant. The subset denotes: CFSE-low proliferating T cells sorted from roughly six-day pre-transplant mixed lymphocyte reaction (GvH or HvG direction). All receptors come from a human patient who received an intestinal transplant.

The chain is built from TRBV2 and TRBJ1-2, with TRBD1 matching over 8 bases. The germline V gene encodes CDR1 SNHLY and CDR2 FYNNEI. This CDR3 has 15 residues. The trim removed 7 bases at V and 6 bases at J, leaving 13 bases unmatched. For the CDR3, the DNA is TGTGCCAGCAACCCTGGGGCAGGGGGCCTGGATGGCTACACCTTC. This gives the protein CASNPGAGGLDGYTF.

Only a few counts were recorded for this clone. V is TRBV12-5 and J is TRBJ2-7; 8 nucleotides agree with TRBD1. This CDR3 is 14 amino acids long. Germline CDR1 and CDR2: LGHNT and FRNRAP. The J segment lost 3 bases and the V segment lost 4 bases, leaving 5 bases of the junction unmatched. CDR3 bases: TGTGCTAGTGGTTCCGGACAGGGAATCTACGAGCAGTACTTC. Amino acids: CASGSGQGIYEQYF.

The chain joins TRBV4-1 to TRBJ1-1; TRBD1 aligns across 7 bases. Trimming at V came to 4 bases and at J to 4 bases, leaving 6 bases not matched to a gene. Germline assignment: CDR1 MGHRA and CDR2 YSYEKL. The CDR3 has 14 residues. The CDR3, as DNA: TGCGCCAGCAGCCTACGACAGGGTGGCACTGAAGCTTTCTTT. It yields the protein CASSLRQGGTEAFF.

This clone was observed a handful of times. The chain employs TRBV5-4 and TRBJ1-2, with TRBD1 matching 10 bases. The CDR3 contains 16 residues. Germline-derived CDR1 and CDR2 are SGHNT and YYREEE (reference sequence). V trimming: 2 bases; J trimming: 6 bases; junction bases outside the gene matches: 10. CDR3 bases: TGTGCCAGCAGCTTTGGGACAGGGGTTTATCGGGATGGCTACACCTTC. It yields the protein CASSFGTGVYRDGYTF. The full variable domain, completed using reference TRBV5-4 and TRBJ1-2, is ETGVTQSPTHLIKTRGQQVTLRCSSQSGHNTVSWYQQALGQGPQFIFQYYREEENGRGNFPPRFSGLQFPNYSSELNVNALELDDSALYLCASSFGTGVYRDGYTFGSGTRLTVV.

This chain connects TRBV19 to TRBJ2-7; 8 bases are shared with TRBD1. The trim removed 8 bases at V and 2 bases at J, leaving 5 bases unmatched. The CDR3 has 13 residues. Germline V gene data show CDR1 as LNHDA and CDR2 as SQIVND (reference sequence). Here the CDR3 DNA reads TGTGCCAGTGGCCAGGGACAGGCCTACGAGCAGTACTTC. Translated: CASGQGQAYEQYF.

The chain recombines TRBV6-5 with TRBJ2-7; the D gene is possibly TRBD1 (6 bases). V lost 2 bases to trimming and J lost 2 bases, with 7 bases between them. The CDR3 consists of 13 residues. The germline CDR1 and CDR2 sequences are MNHEY and SVGAGI. The CDR3 sequence is CASSYGQTYEQYF. The CDR3, as DNA: TGTGCCAGCAGTTACGGACAGACCTACGAGCAGTACTTC.

The CDR3 DNA is TGTGCCAGCAGTTACGGGGCAGGGAGGAACGAGCAGTACTTC. Translation: CASSYGAGRNEQYF. This chain connects TRBV6-6 to TRBJ2-7; a weak D match, TRBD2 (6 bases). Germline loops: CDR1 MNHNY, CDR2 SVGAGI (reference sequence). The CDR3 is made up of 14 amino acids. Trimming took off 2 bases at V and 5 bases at J, with 13 bases between the two ends.

The J gene is TRBJ1-1, the V gene TRBV5-5, with D unclear. Trimming pared 1 base from V and 3 bases from J, leaving 10 bases between. Germline lookup yields CDR1 SGHKS and CDR2 YYEKEE (reference sequence). The CDR3 length is 14 residues. In DNA form, the CDR3 reads TGTGCCAGCAGCTTGATTTCGGCGGACACTGAAGCTTTCTTT. Residues: CASSLISADTEAFF. Filled out from reference TRBV5-5 and TRBJ1-1, the complete variable domain reads DAGVTQSPTHLIKTRGQQVTLRCSPISGHKSVSWYQQVLGQGPQFIFQYYEKEERGRGNFPDRFSARQFPNYSSELNVNALLLGDSALYLCASSLISADTEAFFGQGTRLTVV.

This clone was observed a handful of times. The V and J genes are TRBV7-8 and TRBJ2-3; 9 positions match TRBD2. Losses at the gene ends were 3 bases for V and 4 bases for J; bases not matched to a gene: 8. From germline, CDR1 is SGHVS and CDR2 FQNEAQ. The CDR3 totals 16 residues. In DNA form, the CDR3 reads TGTGCCAGCAGCTTGACAGCGGGGGGCGGCGCAGATACGCAGTATTTT. Amino acid sequence: CASSLTAGGGADTQYF.

There are a few counts of this clone. The J gene is TRBJ2-6, the V gene TRBV7-9, with D possibly TRBD2 on 5 matching bases. CDR1 and CDR2 (germline): SEHNR, FQNEAQ (reference sequence). The V end was cut by 2 bases, the J end by 2 bases, with 13 bases between. This CDR3 is built from 17 residues. The DNA for the CDR3 is TGTGCCAGCAGCTTATCCGGAGGTCGGGCTGGGGCCAACGTCCTGACTTTC. It encodes CASSLSGGRAGANVLTF.

The gene calls are TRBV6-5 and TRBJ2-7, with D hard to call. Germline CDR1 reads MNHEY; CDR2 reads SVGAGI. The CDR3 has 13 amino acids. V was clipped by 0 bases and J by 3 bases, with 6 bases between them. Here the CDR3 reads CASSYSPVYEQYF. The CDR3 DNA follows: TGTGCCAGCAGTTACTCTCCGGTCTACGAGCAGTACTTC.

The V gene is TRBV6-1, the J gene TRBJ2-7, with 10 positions matching TRBD1. CDR3 size: 14 residues. In germline, CDR1 is MNHNS, CDR2 SASEGT. Germline trimming cut 6 bases from V and 4 bases from J; bases unmatched to any gene: 6. The CDR3 sequence is CASRTGTGVYEQYF. The CDR3 DNA follows: TGTGCCAGCAGAACCGGGACAGGGGTGTACGAGCAGTACTTC.

This clone has more than one count but fewer than ten. The rearrangement joins TRBV5-1 to TRBJ1-1; possible D gene TRBD1, 5 bases. This CDR3 has 15 residues. Per the germline V gene, CDR1 is SGHRS and CDR2 is YFSETQ. Trimming took off 0 bases at V and 0 bases at J, with 9 bases between the two ends. The CDR3 spells CASSLVAGVNTEAFF. Here the CDR3 DNA reads TGCGCCAGCAGCTTGGTGGCGGGGGTGAACACTGAAGCTTTCTTT.

This clone is medium-sized within its sample. This sequence joins TRBV11-2 and TRBJ1-2; maybe TRBD1 (5 bases). Deletions cut 3 bases from V and 3 bases from J, with 17 bases between. The CDR3 covers 16 residues. Per germline, CDR1 SGHAT and CDR2 FQNNGV. The CDR3, as DNA: TGTGCCAGCAGCTTTGGGGGGGGTGACTCGCACTATGGCTACACCTTC. This encodes CASSFGGGDSHYGYTF. The full variable domain, with the rest looked up from reference TRBV11-2 and TRBJ1-2, is EAGVAQSPRYKIIEKRQSVAFWCNPISGHATLYWYQQILGQGPKLLIQFQNNGVVDDSQLPKDRFSAERLKGVDSTLKIQPAKLEDSAVYLCASSFGGGDSHYGYTFGSGTRLTVV.

V is TRBV6-1 and J is TRBJ1-2, with 8 bases that match TRBD1. The germline gives CDR1 MNHNS, CDR2 SASEGT. V shed 4 bases and J 6 bases; nucleotides not matched to a gene: 13. The CDR3 runs to 16 residues. The CDR3 sequence is CASSVTQGAPTDGYTF. The CDR3 DNA reads TGTGCCAGCAGTGTGACCCAGGGGGCGCCCACGGATGGCTACACCTTC.

This clone was seen a handful of times. V and J are TRBV11-2 and TRBJ2-1, with TRBD2 matching 13 bases. Unmatched junction bases numbered 7, after V lost 4 bases and J lost 4 bases. There are 17 residues in the CDR3. The germline V gene encodes CDR1 SGHAT and CDR2 FQNNGV. The CDR3 spells CASSYTSGGAPYNEQFF. The CDR3 DNA sequence: TGTGCCAGCAGCTATACTAGCGGGGGGGCACCATACAATGAGCAGTTCTTC.

Note on this clone: The same CDR3 arises from other DNA sequences in this sample as well. The V gene is TRBV9, the J gene TRBJ2-7, with TRBD2 matching 10 bases. Trimming took 0 bases from V and 2 from J; bases not matched to a gene: 2. CDR3 size: 15 residues. Germline CDR1 reads SGDLS; CDR2 reads YYNGEE. CDR3 coding DNA: TGTGCCAGCAGCGTAGGGAGCGGGGGGGCCTACGAGCAGTACTTC. This codes for CASSVGSGGAYEQYF.

There are a few counts of this clone. The CDR3 spells CSVPAGGPLEQYF. DNA for the CDR3: TGCAGCGTTCCAGCGGGGGGGCCTCTCGAGCAGTACTTC. The chain is built from TRBV29-1 and TRBJ2-7, with 10 positions matching TRBD2. The CDR3 is made up of 13 amino acids. The germline gives CDR1 SQVTM, CDR2 ANQGSEA. The V segment lost 5 bases and the J segment 6 bases; nucleotides outside the gene matches: 7.

The rearrangement joins TRBV4-1 to TRBJ1-2, with D possibly being TRBD1 (5 bases). Trimming cost V 3 bases and J 6 bases, with 17 bases left between them. The CDR3 sequence is 15 residues long. Germline loops: CDR1 MGHRA, CDR2 YSYEKL. The CDR3 reads CASSHPTGVQDGYTF. The CDR3 DNA sequence: TGCGCCAGCAGCCACCCAACAGGAGTACAGGATGGCTACACCTTC.

The chain joins TRBV4-1 to TRBJ1-1; unclear D gene. The CDR3 loop spans 14 amino acids. Germline-derived CDR1 and CDR2 are MGHRA and YSYEKL. V was cut by 4 bases and J by 1 base, with 10 bases left in between. CDR3 loop: CASSPGWANTEAFF. The CDR3 DNA follows: TGCGCCAGCAGCCCAGGTTGGGCGAACACTGAAGCTTTCTTT.

The chain links TRBV5-4 to TRBJ2-5, with D possibly matching TRBD2 (6 bases). The CDR3 has 15 amino acids. Germline V gives CDR1 SGHNT, CDR2 YYREEE (reference sequence). Trimming took off 2 bases at V and 3 bases at J, with 14 bases between the two ends. CDR3 amino acids: CASSFMWGGEETQYF. The CDR3 DNA sequence: TGTGCCAGCAGCTTTATGTGGGGCGGGGAAGAGACCCAGTACTTC.

This clone is labeled medium-sized. Sequence at one end of the junction differs from germline and may be a read error. V and J are TRBV7-9 and TRBJ2-3; no reliable D call. CDR1 and CDR2 from the germline V gene are SEHNR and FQNEAQ (reference sequence). This CDR3 is 13 amino acids long. CDR3 DNA: TGTGCCAGCAGCTTAGCGTTGGAGTCTTCACCGCGATTT. Translation gives CASSLALESSPRF.

This rearrangement joins TRBV27 to TRBJ1-6; the D is unclear. The germline CDR1 and CDR2 sequences are MNHEY and SMNVEV (reference sequence). The CDR3 is 13 residues long. V was shortened by 6 bases and J by 13 bases, with 16 bases between the two germline ends. Here the CDR3 reads CASSLQPLSPLHF. CDR3 sequence (DNA): TGTGCCAGCAGCCTTCAACCTCTTAGTCCCCTCCACTTT.

V usage is TRBV7-9 and J usage is TRBJ2-5; 8 positions agree with TRBD2. Germline V gives CDR1 SEHNR, CDR2 FQNEAQ (reference sequence). The CDR3 is 14 residues long. V trimming: 5 bases; J trimming: 2 bases; junction bases outside the gene matches: 4. CDR3 coding DNA: TGTGCCAGCAGCCATAGCGGGGTACAAGAGACCCAGTACTTC. Translating it yields CASSHSGVQETQYF.

The gene calls are TRBV19 and TRBJ1-6; TRBD1 is a possible D gene (5 bases). The V end lost 5 bases, the J end lost 10 bases, and 15 bases lay between the germline ends. Germline V gene sequence: CDR1 LNHDA, CDR2 SQIVND (reference sequence). The CDR3 is made up of 14 amino acids. The CDR3 DNA sequence: TGTGCCAGTAGTTGGGGGGTAGGCGGGTCACCCCTCCACTTT. The encoded protein is CASSWGVGGSPLHF.

This clone is medium-sized. V is TRBV6-5 and J is TRBJ1-6; the match to TRBD1 covers 7 bases. After removal of 4 bases from V and 8 bases from J, the junction contained 5 bases not matched to a gene. This CDR3 region has 14 residues. Germline CDR1 is MNHEY and CDR2 is SVGAGI. The DNA for the CDR3 is TGTGCCAGCAGTTGGACAGGATACTATTCACCCCTCCACTTT. This encodes CASSWTGYYSPLHF.

This chain uses TRBV4-1 with TRBJ2-5, with 7 nucleotides matching TRBD1. The CDR3 totals 16 residues. Trimming at V came to 3 bases and at J to 1 base, leaving 8 bases not matched to a gene. The germline V gene encodes CDR1 MGHRA and CDR2 YSYEKL. The CDR3 region is CASSQPGTASQETQYF. The CDR3 DNA reads as TGCGCCAGCAGCCAGCCGGGGACAGCGAGCCAAGAGACCCAGTACTTC.

This chain connects TRBV6-5 to TRBJ2-7; D is possibly TRBD2 (6 bases). CDR1 MNHEY and CDR2 SVGAGI come from the germline V gene. The CDR3 runs 12 residues. The V end was cut by 7 bases, the J end by 6 bases, with 13 bases between. This CDR3 is CASTGLRVEQYF. In nucleotides, the CDR3 is TGTGCCAGCACGGGACTCAGGGTCGAGCAGTACTTC.